This T cell receptor (beta chain) appears in the sequencing data of a study of cytomegalovirus exposure and HLA in healthy donors. The PCR used 60 Vbeta and 13 Jbeta primers. Assay: immunoSEQ multiplex PCR; the TCRdb copy retains only in-frame clones and omits some. Seen here are about 130,000 clones, 78% observed once, and the top ten hold 9.5% to 13%. J gave up 4 bases and V 5 bases, and 7 bases lay outside the gene matches. Germline CDR1 and CDR2: SGHAT and FQNNGV. This CDR3 has 15 amino acids. The sample taken for sequencing was PBMCs. The sequence came from a man aged 25 to 40 in good health and CMV-seropositive. The chain employs TRBV11-2 and TRBJ2-1, with 8 bases aligning to TRBD2. The CDR3 DNA follows: TGTGCCAGCAGCCAGACTAGCGCGATATACAATGAGCAGTTCTTC. Protein sequence: CASSQTSAIYNEQFF.